The rows below give T cell receptor beta chains drawn from one sample of a study of CD8 T cells in Susac syndrome. TCRdb processed the immunoSEQ multiplex PCR reads anew with MiXCR; each CDR3 protein has one entry. The sample holds about 76,000 distinct CDR3 sequences, roughly 90% seen once. The sequencing input was CD8+ T cells from PBMCs. The receptor source for this set is a human donor with multiple sclerosis. The conserved cysteine and the conserved F or W are not part of the CDR3 here. Fields, in order: V gene, clone size, CDR3 protein. Only some rows state a clone size, as once, few, many or a class for expanded clones.

v_gene: TRBV4-1
abundance: -
CDR3aa: ASSKPSGRGGTEAF

v_gene: TRBV27
abundance: -
CDR3aa: ASSLVGVMNTEAF

v_gene: TRBV14
abundance: -
CDR3aa: ASSQARGYQETQY

v_gene: TRBV28
abundance: -
CDR3aa: ASSFFRQGGEQF

v_gene: TRBV20-1
abundance: once
CDR3aa: SARDLRTSGQNEQL

v_gene: TRBV6-1
abundance: -
CDR3aa: ASSEPGLAGVEMRQF

v_gene: TRBV10-3
abundance: -
CDR3aa: AISETAAREQY

v_gene: TRBV29-1
abundance: -
CDR3aa: SVEDAGLSGYT

v_gene: TRBV13
abundance: -
CDR3aa: ASSLDSQNTEAF

v_gene: TRBV5-6
abundance: -
CDR3aa: ASSPNPGTEAF

v_gene: TRBV9
abundance: once
CDR3aa: ASSEWDSRTDTQY

v_gene: TRBV27
abundance: -
CDR3aa: ASSLRGEREKLF

v_gene: TRBV30
abundance: -
CDR3aa: AWSAGQGYEQY

v_gene: TRBV28
abundance: once
CDR3aa: ASSLYGQTLSSYEQY

v_gene: TRBV7-7
abundance: -
CDR3aa: ASSRTFKDGPYEQY

v_gene: TRBV20-1
abundance: -
CDR3aa: SARSAGTYEQY

v_gene: TRBV15
abundance: -
CDR3aa: ATSGGALEPQH

v_gene: TRBV28
abundance: -
CDR3aa: ASSLQRVGTEAF

v_gene: TRBV7-2
abundance: few
CDR3aa: ASSTSRQGSGYT

v_gene: TRBV4-3
abundance: -
CDR3aa: ASSQALQIAGVYSYNEQF

v_gene: TRBV4-1
abundance: -
CDR3aa: ASSLGRGGDEQF

v_gene: TRBV7-9
abundance: -
CDR3aa: ASSSRATQNTEAF

v_gene: TRBV20-1
abundance: -
CDR3aa: SARGWAGVDT

v_gene: TRBV19
abundance: -
CDR3aa: ASSPISGGPYNEQF

v_gene: TRBV18
abundance: -
CDR3aa: ASSRKNALAGMETQY

v_gene: TRBV20-1
abundance: -
CDR3aa: SARANDRGRTDTQY